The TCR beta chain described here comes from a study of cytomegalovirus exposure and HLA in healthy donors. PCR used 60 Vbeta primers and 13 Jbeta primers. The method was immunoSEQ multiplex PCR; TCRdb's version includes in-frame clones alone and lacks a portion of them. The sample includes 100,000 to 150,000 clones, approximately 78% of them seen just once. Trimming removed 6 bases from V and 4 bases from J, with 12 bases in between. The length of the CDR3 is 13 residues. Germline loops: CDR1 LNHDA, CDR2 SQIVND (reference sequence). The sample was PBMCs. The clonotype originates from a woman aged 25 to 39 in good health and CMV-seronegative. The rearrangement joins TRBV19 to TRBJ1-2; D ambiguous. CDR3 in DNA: TGTGCCAGTAGCCCGGCAGGATCCTATGGCTACACCTTC. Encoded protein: CASSPAGSYGYTF. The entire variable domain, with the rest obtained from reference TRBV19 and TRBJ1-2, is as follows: DGGITQSPKYLFRKEGQNVTLSCEQNLNHDAMYWYRQDPGQGLRLIYYSQIVNDFQKGDIAEGYSVSREKKESFPLTVTSAQKNPTAFYLCASSPAGSYGYTFGSGTRLTVV.